This TCR beta chain came from a study of blood T cell repertoires in COVID-19. The table came from immunoSEQ multiplex PCR; TCRdb's copy has only in-frame clones and leaves some out. The top ten hold around 2.1% of the sample, which has hundreds of thousands of clones, approximately 88% seen once. The CDR3 loop spans 16 amino acids. The ends were cut back, 1 base at V and 0 bases at J, with 12 bases in the middle. Germline V gene lookup returns CDR1 LGHDT and CDR2 YNNKEL (reference sequence). The V gene is TRBV3-1 (or the pseudogene TRBV3-2), the J gene TRBJ2-5; D perhaps matches TRBD1 (6 bases). The receptor was isolated from a middle-aged woman with acute COVID-19. Sequenced material: PBMCs or T cells enriched from blood (not recorded which). The CDR3 here is CASSQVNRGNQETQYF. The CDR3 DNA is TGTGCCAGCAGCCAAGTCAATAGGGGGAACCAAGAGACCCAGTACTTC.